One sample yielded the 2 T cell receptor beta chains listed below, sequenced in a study of blood T cell repertoires in COVID-19. The assay was immunoSEQ multiplex PCR, and TCRdb's table has in-frame clones only and misses some. This sample has about 350,000 clones, with roughly 89% found just once. Material for sequencing was peripheral blood. These receptors all stem from a woman aged 60-75 years with COVID-19, enrolled during active disease.

The chain has TRBV30 and TRBJ1-6; D remains ambiguous. Trimming removed 2 bases at V and 6 bases at J, with 11 bases between. The CDR3 contains 14 residues. Per germline, CDR1 GTSNPN and CDR2 SVGIG (reference sequence). CDR3 bases: TGTGCCTGGAGTTTTGGGCTCGGTAATTCACCCCTCCACTTT. It is translated as CAWSFGLGNSPLHF.

The gene calls are TRBV7-9 and TRBJ1-2; the D is unclear. Trimming pared 2 bases from V and 2 bases from J, leaving 9 bases between. CDR3 length equals 14 residues. Per germline, CDR1 SEHNR and CDR2 FQNEAQ (reference sequence). In DNA, the CDR3 is TGTGCCAGCAGCTTAACTGGGCGAAACTATGGCTACACCTTC. Translated: CASSLTGRNYGYTF.